A single sample gave rise to the 4 T cell receptor beta chains below, sequenced in a study of cytomegalovirus exposure and HLA in healthy donors. The primer mix had 60 Vbeta and 13 Jbeta primers. Profiled with immunoSEQ multiplex PCR; TCRdb holds only in-frame clones, not every one. The sample holds around 98,000 clones, more than 60% seen once. The specimen was PBMCs. These receptors were collected from a human donor in good health.

This CDR3 is CASSLDYAQNYGYTF. The CDR3 bases are TGTGCCAGCAGCTTAGATTACGCACAGAACTATGGCTACACCTTC. V is TRBV11-2 and J is TRBJ1-2; unclear D gene. The CDR3 length is 15 residues. Germline loops: CDR1 SGHAT, CDR2 FQNNGV. Trimming removed 0 bases from V and 2 bases from J, with 10 bases in between. The full variable domain, its missing parts supplied by reference TRBV11-2 and TRBJ1-2, is EAGVAQSPRYKIIEKRQSVAFWCNPISGHATLYWYQQILGQGPKLLIQFQNNGVVDDSQLPKDRFSAERLKGVDSTLKIQPAKLEDSAVYLCASSLDYAQNYGYTFGSGTRLTVV.

V usage is TRBV28 and J usage is TRBJ2-7, with 10 bases identical to TRBD1. J gave up 2 bases and V 3 bases, and 4 bases lay outside the gene matches. Germline-derived CDR1 and CDR2 are MDHEN and SYDVKM. CDR3 size: 15 residues. In DNA, the CDR3 is TGTGCCAGCAGTTTCTCCGGGACAGGGGCCTACGAGCAGTACTTC. Translating gives CASSFSGTGAYEQYF. The whole variable domain, remainder taken from reference TRBV28 and TRBJ2-7, is DVKVTQSSRYLVKRTGEKVFLECVQDMDHENMFWYRQDPGLGLRLIYFSYDVKMKEKGDIPEGYSVSREKKERFSLILESASTNQTSMYLCASSFSGTGAYEQYFGPGTRLTVT.

The chain joins TRBV5-1 to TRBJ1-2; 8 positions agree with TRBD1. Germline V gene lookup returns CDR1 SGHRS and CDR2 YFSETQ. The CDR3 is made up of 15 amino acids. The J segment lost 0 bases and the V segment lost 4 bases, leaving 5 bases of the junction unmatched. CDR3 bases: TGCGCCAGCAGCCCGGGACAGGTTTCTAACTATGGCTACACCTTC. Translated, it gives CASSPGQVSNYGYTF.

The gene calls are TRBV19 and TRBJ1-2; 7 bases line up with TRBD1. This CDR3 spans 15 amino acids. CDR1 and CDR2 from the germline V gene are LNHDA and SQIVND (reference sequence). The ends lost 5 bases at V and 2 bases at J; junction bases unmatched: 8. The DNA of the CDR3 is TGTGCCAGTAGTCAGGGACAGCGCATAAACTATGGCTACACCTTC. It translates to CASSQGQRINYGYTF.